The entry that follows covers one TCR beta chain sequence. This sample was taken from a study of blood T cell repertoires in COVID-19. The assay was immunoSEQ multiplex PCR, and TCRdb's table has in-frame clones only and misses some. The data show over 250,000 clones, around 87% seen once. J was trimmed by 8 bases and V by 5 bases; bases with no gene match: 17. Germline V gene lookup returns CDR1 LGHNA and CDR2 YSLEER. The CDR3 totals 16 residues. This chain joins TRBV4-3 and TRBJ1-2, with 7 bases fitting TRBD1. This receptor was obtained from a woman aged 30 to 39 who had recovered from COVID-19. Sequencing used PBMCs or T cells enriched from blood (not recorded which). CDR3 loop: CASSSRPTGSSSGYTF. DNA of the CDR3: TGCGCCAGCAGCTCGCGTCCGACAGGGTCGTCATCGGGCTACACCTTC.